Given below is one TCR beta chain in context. The data stem from a study of T cells of healthy individuals. The trim removed 8 bases at V and 5 bases at J, leaving 8 bases unmatched. The CDR3 totals 14 residues. CDR1 and CDR2 from the germline V gene are SGHVS and FQNEAQ. One entry per CDR3 protein, called by TCRdb with MiXCR from the 5' RACE reads. Among about 96,000 distinct CDR3 sequences listed, 17% were seen once. This TCR was recovered from a human donor in good health. The J gene is TRBJ1-4, the V gene TRBV7-8; 7 bases line up with TRBD1. CDR3 in DNA: TGTGCCAGCGGTCCTGGGACAGAAAATGAAAAACTGTTTTTT. It codes for CASGPGTENEKLFF.